The entry below describes one TCR beta chain. Its antigen is not identified. These data belong to a study of cytomegalovirus exposure and HLA in healthy donors. Study-level findings and limits: Accurate prediction of most subjects' HLA-A and HLA-B alleles from TCR beta sequences was reported. For presence/absence analyses, sequencing depth was assumed to be roughly uniform across donors.

CDR1 is SGHDT, CDR2 YYEEEE, per germline. The length of the CDR3 is 15 residues. Trimming took 1 base from V and 1 from J, leaving 9 bases between them. The PCR employed 60 Vbeta primers together with 13 Jbeta primers. TCRdb's table, derived via immunoSEQ multiplex PCR, lists solely in-frame clones and lacks some. The sample contains 70,000 to 95,000 clones, over 70% of which appear only once. This clonotype was obtained from a male donor in good health and CMV-seronegative. Specimen: PBMCs. J is TRBJ2-4 and V is TRBV5-6; D perhaps matches TRBD2 (5 bases). This CDR3 reads CASSLRGLAKNIQYF. The DNA for the CDR3 is TGTGCCAGCAGCTTGCGGGGTCTTGCCAAAAACATTCAGTACTTC.